These 4 T cell receptor beta chains came from one sample sequenced in a study of T cell repertoires and HLA-DP antigens. These TCRs are of unknown antigen specificity. Clones were sequenced by immunoSEQ multiplex PCR, and TCRdb holds only the in-frame ones, with some missing. This sample yields about 89,000 clones, of which around 86% are seen a single time; about 1.7% belongs to the top ten. The sample consisted of CD4+ T cells from PBMCs. All receptors derive from a man in his fifties in good health and CMV-seronegative.

The chain recombines TRBV30 with TRBJ2-7; D unresolved. This CDR3 has 12 amino acids. V lost 5 bases to trimming and J lost 2 bases, with 10 bases between them. Germline CDR1 GTSNPN, CDR2 SVGIG (reference sequence). The CDR3: CAWGGSPYEQYF. The CDR3 coding sequence is TGTGCCTGGGGTGGCTCTCCCTACGAGCAGTACTTC.

The chain links TRBV7-2 to TRBJ2-7, with D tentatively TRBD2 (5 bases). Germline assignment: CDR1 SGHTA and CDR2 FQGNSA. V was trimmed by 4 bases and J by 5 bases, leaving 18 bases between them. CDR3 length: 15 amino acids. In nucleotides, the CDR3 is TGTGCCAGCAGCTCCCCAGGTCCGGGATTCGACGAGCAGTACTTC. Residues: CASSSPGPGFDEQYF.

For the CDR3, the DNA is TGTGCCAGCAGTGGGACCGAGACCTTTAGCACAGATACGCAGTATTTT. It specifies CASSGTETFSTDTQYF. The chain has TRBV6-6 and TRBJ2-3; D is tentatively TRBD1 or TRBD2 (5 bases each). Deletions cut 5 bases from V and 0 bases from J, with 15 bases between. The CDR3 is 16 amino acids. Germline V gene sequence: CDR1 MNHNY, CDR2 SVGAGI (reference sequence).

V gene TRBV5-8 combines with J gene TRBJ1-2, with D hard to call. CDR3 length equals 15 residues. Trimming removed 1 base from V and 1 base from J, with 11 bases in between. Germline V gene data show CDR1 as SGHTS and CDR2 as YDEGEE. The CDR3 DNA follows: TGTGCCAGCAGCTTGAGGACCGGCGGTAACTATGGCTACACCTTC. The encoded protein is CASSLRTGGNYGYTF. The variable domain in full, completed from reference TRBV5-8 and TRBJ1-2, reads EAGVTQSPTHLIKTRGQQATLRCSPISGHTSVYWYQQALGLGLQFLLWYDEGEERNRGNFPPRFSGRQFPNYSSELNVNALELEDSALYLCASSLRTGGNYGYTFGSGTRLTVV.